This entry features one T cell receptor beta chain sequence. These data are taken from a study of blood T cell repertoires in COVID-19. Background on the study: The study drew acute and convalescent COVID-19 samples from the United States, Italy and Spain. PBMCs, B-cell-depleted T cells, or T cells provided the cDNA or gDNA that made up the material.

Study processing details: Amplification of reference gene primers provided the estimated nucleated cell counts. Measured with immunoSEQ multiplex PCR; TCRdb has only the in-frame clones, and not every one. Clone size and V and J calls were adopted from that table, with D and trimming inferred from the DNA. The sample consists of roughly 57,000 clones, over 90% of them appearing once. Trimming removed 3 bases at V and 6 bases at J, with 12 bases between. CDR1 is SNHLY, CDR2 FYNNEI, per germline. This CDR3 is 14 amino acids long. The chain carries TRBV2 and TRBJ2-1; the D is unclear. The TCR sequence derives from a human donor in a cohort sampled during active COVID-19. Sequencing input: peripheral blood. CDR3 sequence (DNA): TGTGCCAGCAGTGACCAAAGCCTTATCAATGAGCAGTTCTTC. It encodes CASSDQSLINEQFF. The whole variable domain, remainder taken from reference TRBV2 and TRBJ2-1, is EPEVTQTPSHQVTQMGQEVILRCVPISNHLYFYWYRQILGQKVEFLVSFYNNEISEKSEIFDDQFSVERPDGSNFTLKIRSTKLEDSAMYFCASSDQSLINEQFFGPGTRLTVL.